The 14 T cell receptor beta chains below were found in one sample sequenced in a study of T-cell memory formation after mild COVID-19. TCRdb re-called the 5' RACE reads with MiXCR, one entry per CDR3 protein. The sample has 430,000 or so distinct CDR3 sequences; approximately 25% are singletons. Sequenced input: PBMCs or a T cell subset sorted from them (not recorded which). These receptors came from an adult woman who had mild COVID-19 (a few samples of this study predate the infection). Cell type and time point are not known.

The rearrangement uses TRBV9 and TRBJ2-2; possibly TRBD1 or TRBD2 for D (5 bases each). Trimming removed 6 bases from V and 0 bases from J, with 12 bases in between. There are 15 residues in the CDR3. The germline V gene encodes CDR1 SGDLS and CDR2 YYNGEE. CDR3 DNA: TGTGCCAGCATCGGGGACGACGCGAACACCGGGGAGCTGTTTTTT. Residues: CASIGDDANTGELFF.

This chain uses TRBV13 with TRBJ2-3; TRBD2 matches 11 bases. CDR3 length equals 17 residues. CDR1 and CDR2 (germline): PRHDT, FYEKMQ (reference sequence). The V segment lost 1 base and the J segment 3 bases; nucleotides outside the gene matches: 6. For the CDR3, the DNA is TGTGCCAGCAGCTTAGACACCGGGACTAGCGGAACAGATACGCAGTATTTT. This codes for CASSLDTGTSGTDTQYF.

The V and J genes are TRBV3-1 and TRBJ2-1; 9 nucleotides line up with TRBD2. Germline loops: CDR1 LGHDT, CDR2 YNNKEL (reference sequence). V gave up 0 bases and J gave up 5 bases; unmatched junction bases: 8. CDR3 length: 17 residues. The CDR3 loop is CASSQDQGLAGNNEQFF. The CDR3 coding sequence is TGTGCCAGCAGCCAAGATCAGGGGCTAGCGGGGAACAATGAGCAGTTCTTC.

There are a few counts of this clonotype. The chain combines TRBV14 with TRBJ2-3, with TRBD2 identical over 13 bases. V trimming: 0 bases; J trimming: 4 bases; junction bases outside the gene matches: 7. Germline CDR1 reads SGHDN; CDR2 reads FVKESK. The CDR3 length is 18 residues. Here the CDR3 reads CASSQDRRTSGRADTQYF. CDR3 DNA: TGTGCCAGCAGCCAAGATCGGAGGACTAGCGGGAGAGCAGATACGCAGTATTTT. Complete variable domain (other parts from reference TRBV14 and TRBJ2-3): EAGVTQFPSHSVIEKGQTVTLRCDPISGHDNLYWYRRVMGKEIKFLLHFVKESKQDESGMPNNRFLAERTGGTYSTLKVQPAELEDSGVYFCASSQDRRTSGRADTQYFGPGTRLTVL.

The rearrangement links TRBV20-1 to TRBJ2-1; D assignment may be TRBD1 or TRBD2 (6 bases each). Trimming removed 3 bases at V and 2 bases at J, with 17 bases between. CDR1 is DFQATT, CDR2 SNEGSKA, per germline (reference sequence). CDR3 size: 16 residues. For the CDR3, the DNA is TGCAGTGCTAGTACCCGGAGGGGGAGTACCTACAATGAGCAGTTCTTC. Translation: CSASTRRGSTYNEQFF.

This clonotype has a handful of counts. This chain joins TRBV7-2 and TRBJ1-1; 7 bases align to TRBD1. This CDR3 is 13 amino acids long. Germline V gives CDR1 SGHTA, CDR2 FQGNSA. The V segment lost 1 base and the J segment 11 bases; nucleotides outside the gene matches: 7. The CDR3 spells CASSLDPGGYAFF. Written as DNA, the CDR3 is TGTGCCAGCAGCTTAGACCCAGGGGGATACGCTTTCTTT.

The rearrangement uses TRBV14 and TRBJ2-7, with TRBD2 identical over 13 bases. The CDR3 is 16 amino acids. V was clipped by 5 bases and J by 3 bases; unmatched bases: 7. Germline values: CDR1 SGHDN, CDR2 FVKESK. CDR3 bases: TGTGCCAGCAGCGCCCGGACTAGCGGGAGAATCTACGAGCAGTACTTC. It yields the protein CASSARTSGRIYEQYF.

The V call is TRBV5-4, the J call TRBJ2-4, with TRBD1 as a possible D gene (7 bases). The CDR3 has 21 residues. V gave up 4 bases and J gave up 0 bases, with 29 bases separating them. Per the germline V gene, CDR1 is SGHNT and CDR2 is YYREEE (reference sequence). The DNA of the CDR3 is TGTGCCAGCAGCAAGACAGGGTCGGGGGATTTTGTTGACCTAGCCAAAAACATTCAGTACTTC. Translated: CASSKTGSGDFVDLAKNIQYF.

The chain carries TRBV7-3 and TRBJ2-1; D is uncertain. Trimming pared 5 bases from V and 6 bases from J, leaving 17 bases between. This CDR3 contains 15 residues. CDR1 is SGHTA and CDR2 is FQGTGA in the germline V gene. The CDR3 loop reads CASSPQATDVNEQFF. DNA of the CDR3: TGTGCCAGCAGCCCCCAAGCGACCGATGTCAATGAGCAGTTCTTC.

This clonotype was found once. The CDR3 protein is CSVRGAGNTEAFF. CDR3 nucleotide sequence: TGCAGCGTCCGGGGGGCCGGGAACACTGAAGCTTTCTTT. The chain combines TRBV29-1 with TRBJ1-1; tentative D call: TRBD1 (6 bases). The CDR3 is 13 amino acids. The V gene lost 6 bases and the J gene lost 1 base, with 12 bases spanning the gap. Germline V lookup: CDR1 SQVTM, CDR2 ANQGSEA.

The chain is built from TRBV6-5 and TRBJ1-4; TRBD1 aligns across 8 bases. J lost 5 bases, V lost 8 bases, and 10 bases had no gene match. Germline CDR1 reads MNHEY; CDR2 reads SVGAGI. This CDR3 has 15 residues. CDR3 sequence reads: CASRVADRANEKLFF. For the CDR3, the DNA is TGTGCCAGCCGCGTCGCGGACAGGGCGAATGAAAAACTGTTTTTT.

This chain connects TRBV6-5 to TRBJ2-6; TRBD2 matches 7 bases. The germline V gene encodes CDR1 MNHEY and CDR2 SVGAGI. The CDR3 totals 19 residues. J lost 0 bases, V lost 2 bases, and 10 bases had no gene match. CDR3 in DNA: TGTGCCAGCAGTTACAATTGGCAGGGAGGGGTCTCTGGGGCCAACGTCCTGACTTTC. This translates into CASSYNWQGGVSGANVLTF.

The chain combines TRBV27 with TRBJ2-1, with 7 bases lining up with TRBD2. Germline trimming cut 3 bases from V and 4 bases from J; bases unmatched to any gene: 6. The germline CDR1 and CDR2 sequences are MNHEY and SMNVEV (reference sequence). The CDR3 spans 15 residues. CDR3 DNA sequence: TGTGCCAGCAGTTTGTCCAGCGGGGATTACAATGAGCAGTTCTTC. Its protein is CASSLSSGDYNEQFF.

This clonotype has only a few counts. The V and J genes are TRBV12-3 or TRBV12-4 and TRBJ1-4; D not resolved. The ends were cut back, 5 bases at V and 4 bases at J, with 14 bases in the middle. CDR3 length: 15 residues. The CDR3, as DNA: TGTGCCAGCAGTCAAGGGTGGGCGGGTAATGAAAAACTGTTTTTT. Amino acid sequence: CASSQGWAGNEKLFF.